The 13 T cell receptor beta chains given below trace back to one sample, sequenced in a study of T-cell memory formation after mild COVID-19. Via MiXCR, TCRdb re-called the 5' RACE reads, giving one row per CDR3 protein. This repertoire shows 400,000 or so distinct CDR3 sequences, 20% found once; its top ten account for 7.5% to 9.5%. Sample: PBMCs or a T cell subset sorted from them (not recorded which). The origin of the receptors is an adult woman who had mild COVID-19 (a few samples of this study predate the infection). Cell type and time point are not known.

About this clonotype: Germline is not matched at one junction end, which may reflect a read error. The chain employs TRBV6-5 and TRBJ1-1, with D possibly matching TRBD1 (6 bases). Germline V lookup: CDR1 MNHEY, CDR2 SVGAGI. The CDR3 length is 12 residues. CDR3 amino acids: CASTLGGGPAVF. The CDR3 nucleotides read TGTGCCAGCACCCTAGGGGGGGGTCCCGCGGTCTTT.

CDR3: CASSPMRGNSYTF. In DNA form, the CDR3 reads TGTGCCAGCAGCCCCATGCGAGGGAACTCCTACACCTTC. The rearrangement uses TRBV9 and TRBJ1-2, with D hard to call. The CDR3 covers 13 residues. Germline V gene sequence: CDR1 SGDLS, CDR2 YYNGEE. Between the trimmed V and J ends, which lost 4 bases and 10 bases, there was a span of 17 bases.

DNA of the CDR3: TGCGCCAGCAGCCCGGAGGGACAGGCCACCTACGAGCAGTACTTC. Its translation: CASSPEGQATYEQYF. This rearrangement joins TRBV5-1 to TRBJ2-7; TRBD1 aligns across 8 bases. In germline, CDR1 is SGHRS, CDR2 YFSETQ. This CDR3 has 15 amino acids. J gave up 2 bases and V 4 bases, and 8 bases lay outside the gene matches.

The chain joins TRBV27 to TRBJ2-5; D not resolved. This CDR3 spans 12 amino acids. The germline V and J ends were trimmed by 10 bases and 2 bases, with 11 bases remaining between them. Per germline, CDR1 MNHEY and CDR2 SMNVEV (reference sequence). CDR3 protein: CATLDQQETQYF. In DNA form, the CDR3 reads TGTGCCACCCTGGACCAACAAGAGACCCAGTACTTC.

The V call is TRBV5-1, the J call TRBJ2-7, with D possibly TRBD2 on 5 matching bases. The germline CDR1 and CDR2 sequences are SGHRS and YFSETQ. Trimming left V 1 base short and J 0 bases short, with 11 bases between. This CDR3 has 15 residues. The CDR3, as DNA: TGCGCCAGCAGCTTGTCGCCGGGGTTCTCCTACGAGCAGTACTTC. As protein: CASSLSPGFSYEQYF.

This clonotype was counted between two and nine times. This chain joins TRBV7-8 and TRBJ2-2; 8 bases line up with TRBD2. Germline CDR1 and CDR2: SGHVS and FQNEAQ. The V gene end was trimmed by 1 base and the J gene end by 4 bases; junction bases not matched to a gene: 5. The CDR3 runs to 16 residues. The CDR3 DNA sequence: TGTGCCAGCAGCTTAGATCCCCTAGCGGGCACCGGGGAGCTGTTTTTT. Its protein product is CASSLDPLAGTGELFF.

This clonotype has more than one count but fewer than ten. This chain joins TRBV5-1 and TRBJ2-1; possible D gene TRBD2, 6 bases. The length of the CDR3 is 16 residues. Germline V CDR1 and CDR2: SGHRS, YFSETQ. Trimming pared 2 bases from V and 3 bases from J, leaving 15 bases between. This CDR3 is CASSLRGTPLYNEQFF. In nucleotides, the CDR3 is TGCGCCAGCAGCTTACGTGGGACTCCTCTCTACAATGAGCAGTTCTTC.

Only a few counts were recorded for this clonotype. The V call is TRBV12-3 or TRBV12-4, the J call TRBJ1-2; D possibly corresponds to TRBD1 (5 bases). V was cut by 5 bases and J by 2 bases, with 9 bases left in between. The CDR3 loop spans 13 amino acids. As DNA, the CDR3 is TGTGCCAGCAGTATGGGACGCAACTATGGCTACACCTTC. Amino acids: CASSMGRNYGYTF.

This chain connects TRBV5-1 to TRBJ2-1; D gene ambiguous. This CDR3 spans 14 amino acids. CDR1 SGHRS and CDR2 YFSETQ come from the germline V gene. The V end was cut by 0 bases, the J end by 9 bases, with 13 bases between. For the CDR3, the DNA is TGCGCCAGCAGCTTGGTTTATGTAGGTCTTGAGCAGTTCTTC. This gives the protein CASSLVYVGLEQFF.

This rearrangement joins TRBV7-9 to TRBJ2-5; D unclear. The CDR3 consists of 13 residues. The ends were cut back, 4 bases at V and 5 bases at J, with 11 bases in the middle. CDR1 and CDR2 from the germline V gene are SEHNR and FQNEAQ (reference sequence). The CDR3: CASSWALRETQYF. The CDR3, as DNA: TGTGCCAGCAGCTGGGCTCTGCGGGAGACCCAGTACTTC.

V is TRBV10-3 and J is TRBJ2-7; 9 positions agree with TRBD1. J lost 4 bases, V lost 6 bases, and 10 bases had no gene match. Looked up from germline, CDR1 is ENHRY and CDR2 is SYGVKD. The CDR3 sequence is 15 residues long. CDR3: CAIRSPGQGIYEQYF. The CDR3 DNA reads TGTGCCATCAGGAGCCCGGGACAGGGTATATACGAGCAGTACTTC.

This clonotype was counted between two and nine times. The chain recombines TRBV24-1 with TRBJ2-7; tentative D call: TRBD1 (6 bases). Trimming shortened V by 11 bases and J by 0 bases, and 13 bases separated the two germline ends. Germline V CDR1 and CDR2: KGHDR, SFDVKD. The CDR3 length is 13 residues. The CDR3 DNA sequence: TGTGCCATCTCCAGAGGGGGCTCCTACGAGCAGTACTTC. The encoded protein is CAISRGGSYEQYF.

CDR3 nucleotide sequence: TGTGCCAGCAGTTTAGTCTACGGGACAGGGGATGGTTGGTGGGAGACCCAGTACTTC. Its protein is CASSLVYGTGDGWWETQYF. V gene TRBV12-3 or TRBV12-4 combines with J gene TRBJ2-5, with TRBD1 matching 10 bases. CDR3 length equals 19 residues. V gave up 1 base and J gave up 5 bases; unmatched junction bases: 16.